One and the same sample provided the 28 T cell receptor beta chains below, sequenced in a study of T cell clones after liver transplantation. The table came from immunoSEQ multiplex PCR; TCRdb's copy has only in-frame clones and leaves some out. The table includes roughly 20,000 clones, 88% detected once. This specimen was CD8+ T cells from blood, taken before liver transplant. These receptors were collected from a human donor who received a liver transplant.

The V call is TRBV7-9, the J call TRBJ1-1; weak D call: TRBD1 (5 bases). Trimming removed 5 bases from V and 3 bases from J, with 13 bases in between. Germline CDR1 reads SEHNR; CDR2 reads FQNEAQ (reference sequence). The CDR3 consists of 14 residues. The CDR3: CASSPSDRYTEAFF. The CDR3 nucleotides are TGTGCCAGCAGCCCGAGTGACAGATACACTGAAGCTTTCTTT.

The J gene is TRBJ2-1, the V gene TRBV11-2, with D perhaps assigned TRBD1 or TRBD2 (5 bases each). Trimming took 4 bases from V and 7 from J, leaving 14 bases between them. Germline lookup yields CDR1 SGHAT and CDR2 FQNNGV. The CDR3 length is 14 residues. The DNA of the CDR3 is TGTGCCAGCAGCTGGGTTTCGAGGGGTAATGAGCAGTTCTTC. Protein sequence: CASSWVSRGNEQFF.

The chain has TRBV5-1 and TRBJ2-7, with 7 bases aligning to TRBD2. The J segment lost 2 bases and the V segment lost 6 bases, leaving 8 bases of the junction unmatched. Germline CDR1 is SGHRS and CDR2 is YFSETQ. The CDR3 contains 14 residues. In DNA, the CDR3 is TGCGCCAGCACATTGGGGAGCGGGACCTACGAGCAGTACTTC. This sequence encodes CASTLGSGTYEQYF.

This chain joins TRBV5-4 and TRBJ1-2; 8 bases fit TRBD1. Trimming cost V 4 bases and J 6 bases; bases outside gene matches: 11. The length of the CDR3 is 15 residues. CDR1 is SGHNT and CDR2 is YYREEE in the germline V gene (reference sequence). The CDR3 protein is CASSDNWDRNNGYTF. The CDR3, as DNA: TGTGCCAGCAGCGATAACTGGGACAGGAACAATGGCTACACCTTC.

This clone came up a few times. The chain employs TRBV7-6 and TRBJ2-7; tentatively, D is TRBD1 (6 bases). Per germline, CDR1 SGHVS and CDR2 FNYEAQ. This CDR3 comprises 14 residues. V was pared by 3 bases and J by 2 bases, with 11 bases between. The CDR3 sequence is CASSFLDSPYEQYF. DNA for the CDR3: TGTGCCAGCAGCTTTTTGGACAGCCCCTACGAGCAGTACTTC.

The rearrangement joins TRBV6-1 to TRBJ1-2; D ambiguous. The germline V gene encodes CDR1 MNHNS and CDR2 SASEGT. Trimming stripped 2 bases from V and 4 bases from J, with 11 bases between. CDR3 length equals 14 residues. CDR3 bases: TGTGCCAGCAGTGAACTCACCTGGGGCTATGGCTACACCTTC. This sequence encodes CASSELTWGYGYTF.

The chain couples TRBV4-2 to TRBJ1-4; no definite D call. V shed 0 bases and J shed 6 bases, with 8 bases lying between them. From germline, CDR1 is LGHNA and CDR2 YNFKEQ. The CDR3 covers 14 residues. Written as DNA, the CDR3 is TGTGCCAGCAGCCAAGATGAGTTAGATGAAAAACTGTTTTTT. Amino acid sequence: CASSQDELDEKLFF.

This clone was detected only once. V usage is TRBV15 and J usage is TRBJ1-3; D is uncertain. Germline V lookup: CDR1 LNHNV, CDR2 YYDKDF (reference sequence). Between the trimmed V and J ends, which lost 2 bases and 4 bases, there was a span of 12 bases. The length of the CDR3 is 15 residues. In DNA, the CDR3 is TGTGCCACCAGCAGACCCGACCGTTTCGGAAACACCATATATTTT. Encoded protein: CATSRPDRFGNTIYF.

The gene calls are TRBV7-9 and TRBJ2-3, with a weak D call TRBD2 (6 bases). The V gene lost 5 bases and the J gene lost 3 bases, with 18 bases spanning the gap. This CDR3 is built from 16 residues. CDR1 is SEHNR and CDR2 is FQNEAQ in the germline V gene (reference sequence). Here the CDR3 reads CASSPFISGGTDTQYF. Here the CDR3 DNA reads TGTGCCAGCAGCCCGTTCATCAGCGGAGGGACAGATACGCAGTATTTT.

The CDR3: CASSVESPGPYTQYF. CDR3 bases: TGTGCCAGCAGCGTAGAGAGTCCGGGACCCTATACGCAGTATTTT. V and J are TRBV9 and TRBJ2-3; perhaps D is TRBD1 or TRBD2 (5 bases each). V lost 0 bases, J lost 7 bases, and 15 bases lay in between. CDR3 length equals 15 residues. Germline CDR1 SGDLS, CDR2 YYNGEE. Complete variable domain (other parts from reference TRBV9 and TRBJ2-3): DSGVTQTPKHLITATGQRVTLRCSPRSGDLSVYWYQQSLDQGLQFLIQYYNGEERAKGNILERFSAQQFPDLHSELNLSSLELGDSALYFCASSVESPGPYTQYFGPGTRLTVL.

The rearrangement uses TRBV6-5 and TRBJ2-7, with 8 bases that match TRBD2. V lost 6 bases and J lost 2; bases outside the gene matches: 6. Looked up from germline, CDR1 is MNHEY and CDR2 is SVGAGI. The CDR3 runs to 14 residues. DNA for the CDR3: TGTGCCAGCAGGCCAAGGACTAGCACCTACGAGCAGTACTTC. Its protein is CASRPRTSTYEQYF.

The rearrangement uses TRBV7-9 and TRBJ2-7; the D is unclear. Between the trimmed V and J ends, which lost 1 base and 0 bases, there was a span of 10 bases. The germline V gene encodes CDR1 SEHNR and CDR2 FQNEAQ (reference sequence). The CDR3 loop spans 15 amino acids. The CDR3 DNA reads TGTGCCAGCAGCTTAGTGCCGACATTCTCCTACGAGCAGTACTTC. Protein product: CASSLVPTFSYEQYF.

This clone was seen a handful of times. The rearrangement joins TRBV19 to TRBJ2-7, with TRBD2 identical over 7 bases. Germline lookup yields CDR1 LNHDA and CDR2 SQIVND (reference sequence). V lost 3 bases and J lost 3; bases outside the gene matches: 8. This CDR3 has 15 amino acids. CDR3 loop: CASSISLADIYEQYF. The CDR3 DNA follows: TGTGCCAGTAGTATTAGCCTAGCGGATATCTACGAGCAGTACTTC.

V is TRBV7-8 and J is TRBJ2-7; TRBD2 matches 14 bases. The V gene end was trimmed by 3 bases and the J gene end by 1 base; junction bases not matched to a gene: 2. The length of the CDR3 is 16 residues. CDR1 and CDR2 (germline): SGHVS, FQNEAQ. CDR3 residues: CASSLGTSGSSYEQYF. Here the CDR3 DNA reads TGTGCCAGCAGCTTGGGGACTAGCGGGAGTTCCTACGAGCAGTACTTC.

The rearrangement uses TRBV7-6 and TRBJ2-1; no clear D. This CDR3 comprises 12 residues. Germline V gene data show CDR1 as SGHVS and CDR2 as FNYEAQ. V lost 5 bases to trimming and J lost 2 bases, with 4 bases between them. In nucleotides, the CDR3 is TGTGCCAGCAGCGCCACCTACAATGAGCAGTTCTTC. Residues: CASSATYNEQFF.

The chain employs TRBV7-6 and TRBJ1-4, with TRBD1 identical over 9 bases. The CDR3 totals 15 residues. V gave up 5 bases and J gave up 7 bases; unmatched junction bases: 8. Germline CDR1 SGHVS, CDR2 FNYEAQ. The DNA for the CDR3 is TGTGCCAGCAGCCTCTGGGGACAGGGTGGTGAAAAACTGTTTTTT. Its protein is CASSLWGQGGEKLFF.

This clone was recorded a few times. V usage is TRBV5-4 and J usage is TRBJ1-1, with D uncertain. V was shortened by 5 bases and J by 4 bases, with 12 bases between the two germline ends. The CDR3 contains 13 residues. From germline, CDR1 is SGHNT and CDR2 YYREEE (reference sequence). Here the CDR3 reads CASSSEGFTEAFF. As DNA, the CDR3 is TGTGCCAGCAGTTCTGAGGGATTCACTGAAGCTTTCTTT. Full variable domain (outside the CDR3, taken from reference TRBV5-4 and TRBJ1-1): ETGVTQSPTHLIKTRGQQVTLRCSSQSGHNTVSWYQQALGQGPQFIFQYYREEENGRGNFPPRFSGLQFPNYSSELNVNALELDDSALYLCASSSEGFTEAFFGQGTRLTVV.

The V call is TRBV7-8, the J call TRBJ1-4; 9 bases agree with TRBD1. V shed 4 bases, J shed 8 bases, and the junction held 8 bases outside the gene matches. Germline V gene lookup returns CDR1 SGHVS and CDR2 FQNEAQ. The CDR3 covers 15 residues. The CDR3 DNA is TGTGCCAGCAGCTCAGGGGGACAGGGTTGGGAAAAACTGTTTTTT. Its protein is CASSSGGQGWEKLFF.

This sequence joins TRBV27 and TRBJ1-5, with D possibly matching TRBD1 (5 bases). V gave up 3 bases and J gave up 4 bases, with 10 bases separating them. The CDR3 sequence is 14 residues long. CDR1 is MNHEY and CDR2 is SMNVEV in the germline V gene (reference sequence). CDR3 coding DNA: TGTGCCAGCAGTTTGGGGACGGAGAATCAGCCCCAGCATTTT. Translation gives CASSLGTENQPQHF.

This clone was counted once. The chain combines TRBV27 with TRBJ2-7; D is possibly TRBD1 or TRBD2 (5 bases each). This CDR3 contains 13 residues. CDR1 is MNHEY, CDR2 SMNVEV, per germline (reference sequence). V was clipped by 6 bases and J by 1 base, with 10 bases between them. The CDR3 bases are TGTGCCAGCAGCCGGGACGGTTCCTACGAGCAGTACTTC. Its translation: CASSRDGSYEQYF.

This chain links TRBV4-3 with TRBJ2-5, with D unclear. Between the trimmed V and J ends, which lost 4 bases and 5 bases, there was a span of 17 bases. The CDR3 consists of 15 residues. Germline V gene data show CDR1 as LGHNA and CDR2 as YSLEER. CDR3 DNA sequence: TGCGCCAGCAGCCGCACCTCGGGCCTCTACGAGACCCAGTACTTC. Translating it yields CASSRTSGLYETQYF.

As concerns this clone: This CDR3 is also generated by other DNA sequences in the sample. V gene TRBV7-9 combines with J gene TRBJ2-7; no clear D gene. The CDR3 length is 13 residues. Germline V lookup: CDR1 SEHNR, CDR2 FQNEAQ (reference sequence). The ends were cut back, 0 bases at V and 3 bases at J, with 6 bases in the middle. The CDR3 here is CASSLANSYEQYF. CDR3 nucleotides: TGTGCCAGCAGCTTAGCAAACAGCTACGAGCAGTACTTC.

J is TRBJ2-7 and V is TRBV6-6; D possibly corresponds to TRBD1 (5 bases). This CDR3 has 13 amino acids. Trimming removed 2 bases at V and 5 bases at J, with 10 bases between. Germline V CDR1 and CDR2: MNHNY, SVGAGI (reference sequence). CDR3 amino acids: CASSYGFRDEQYF. CDR3 bases: TGTGCCAGCAGTTACGGGTTCAGGGACGAGCAGTACTTC.

This clone was seen once. This chain joins TRBV4-1 and TRBJ2-7, with TRBD2 matching over 12 bases. The trim removed 2 bases at V and 4 bases at J, leaving 3 bases unmatched. CDR1 MGHRA and CDR2 YSYEKL come from the germline V gene. The CDR3 consists of 15 residues. The chain's CDR3 is CASSQTGTSGYEQYF. The DNA of the CDR3 is TGCGCCAGCAGCCAAACCGGGACTAGCGGGTACGAGCAGTACTTC.

The chain joins TRBV7-9 to TRBJ1-2, with a tentative D call TRBD1 (5 bases). The CDR3 has 17 amino acids. V was shortened by 5 bases and J by 2 bases, with 21 bases between the two germline ends. In germline, CDR1 is SEHNR, CDR2 FQNEAQ (reference sequence). The CDR3 bases are TGTGCCAGCAGCCCCAGGACCAGGGTCGACGAAAACTATGGCTACACCTTC. Its translation is CASSPRTRVDENYGYTF.

The gene calls are TRBV9 and TRBJ2-7; D gene unclear. CDR3 length: 14 amino acids. CDR1 is SGDLS and CDR2 is YYNGEE in the germline V gene. V was shortened by 0 bases and J by 0 bases, with 7 bases between the two germline ends. This CDR3 reads CASSVGGSSYEQYF. Here the CDR3 DNA reads TGTGCCAGCAGCGTAGGTGGGTCCTCCTACGAGCAGTACTTC.

This clone was detected once. The CDR3: CASSELTGADTQYF. Written as DNA, the CDR3 is TGTGCCAGCAGCGAGTTGACCGGGGCAGATACGCAGTATTTT. The chain recombines TRBV7-2 with TRBJ2-3, with a possible D match to TRBD2 (5 bases). The V gene lost 5 bases and the J gene lost 4 bases, with 13 bases spanning the gap. Germline lookup yields CDR1 SGHTA and CDR2 FQGNSA. CDR3 length: 14 amino acids. The full variable domain, rest sourced from reference TRBV7-2 and TRBJ2-3, is GAGVSQSPSNKVTEKGKDVELRCDPISGHTALYWYRQSLGQGLEFLIYFQGNSAPDKSGLPSDRFSAERTGGSVSTLTIQRTQQEDSAVYLCASSELTGADTQYFGPGTRLTVL.

The genes are TRBV7-9 and TRBJ2-1; D unresolved. This CDR3 spans 15 amino acids. Germline-derived CDR1 and CDR2 are SEHNR and FQNEAQ (reference sequence). V lost 5 bases to trimming and J lost 0 bases, with 11 bases between them. The CDR3 DNA is TGTGCCAGCAGCCCTAGTGAGAGCTCCTACAATGAGCAGTTCTTC. This sequence encodes CASSPSESSYNEQFF.